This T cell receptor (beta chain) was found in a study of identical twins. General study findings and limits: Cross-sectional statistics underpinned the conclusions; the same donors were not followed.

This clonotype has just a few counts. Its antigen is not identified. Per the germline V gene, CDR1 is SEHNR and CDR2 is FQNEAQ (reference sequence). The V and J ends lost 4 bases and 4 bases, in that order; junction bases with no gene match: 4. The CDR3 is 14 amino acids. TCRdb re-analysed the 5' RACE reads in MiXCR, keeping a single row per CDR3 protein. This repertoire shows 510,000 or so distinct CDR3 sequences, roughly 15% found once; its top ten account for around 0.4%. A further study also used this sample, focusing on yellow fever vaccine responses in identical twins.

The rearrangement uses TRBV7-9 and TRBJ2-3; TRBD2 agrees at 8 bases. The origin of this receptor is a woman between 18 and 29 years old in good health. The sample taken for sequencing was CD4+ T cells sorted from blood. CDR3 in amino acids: CASSWRGESDTQYF. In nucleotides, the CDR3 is TGTGCCAGCAGCTGGCGGGGGGAATCAGATACGCAGTATTTT.